Given below is one T cell receptor (beta chain) in context. Trimming removed 5 bases from V and 4 bases from J, with 17 bases in between. The CDR3 runs 15 residues. CDR1 and CDR2 from the germline V gene are MNHEY and SMNVEV (reference sequence). This sample is drawn from a study of blood T cell repertoires in COVID-19. This table comes from immunoSEQ multiplex PCR, and its TCRdb copy is limited to in-frame clones, with some not included. The repertoire holds about 220,000 clones, with about 79% as singletons. This sequence was found in a woman aged 60-75 years who had recovered from COVID-19. Material for sequencing was PBMCs or T cells enriched from blood (not recorded which). The chain couples TRBV27 to TRBJ1-2, with unresolved D. The chain's CDR3 is CASSIGPPSGYGYTF. The CDR3 DNA reads TGTGCCAGCAGTATAGGGCCCCCCAGCGGCTATGGCTACACCTTC.